Below, 3 T cell receptor beta chains from the same sample are listed, as sequenced in a study of blood T cell repertoires in COVID-19. Clones were sequenced by immunoSEQ multiplex PCR, and TCRdb holds only the in-frame ones, with some missing. Here the sample spans about 120,000 clones, 85% being singletons. The specimen sequenced was peripheral blood. These receptors were obtained from an elderly man with acute or convalescent COVID-19.

The CDR3 loop is CASSSQGNEQYF. CDR3 coding DNA: TGTGCCAGTAGTTCACAGGGAAACGAGCAGTACTTC. The chain joins TRBV19 to TRBJ2-7; D is possibly TRBD1 (6 bases). Germline CDR1 reads LNHDA; CDR2 reads SQIVND (reference sequence). Trimming removed 5 bases at V and 5 bases at J, with 10 bases between. The CDR3 is 12 amino acids.

The chain couples TRBV5-1 to TRBJ2-7; tentatively, D is TRBD1 (5 bases). Germline loops: CDR1 SGHRS, CDR2 YFSETQ. CDR3 length: 15 amino acids. With 0 bases removed from V and 5 bases from J, the gap between germline ends came to 15 bases. The CDR3 reads CASSLALQAGDEQYF. CDR3 DNA sequence: TGCGCCAGCAGCTTGGCCTTACAGGCAGGAGACGAGCAGTACTTC.

This rearrangement joins TRBV6-5 to TRBJ1-2; 8 positions agree with TRBD1. V shed 5 bases, J shed 8 bases, and the junction held 7 bases outside the gene matches. The CDR3 consists of 13 residues. Per the germline V gene, CDR1 is MNHEY and CDR2 is SVGAGI. In nucleotides, the CDR3 is TGTGCCAGCAGTCCCAGGGGGCTGGAGGGCTACACCTTC. This translates into CASSPRGLEGYTF.